The entry below gives a single T cell receptor beta chain sequence along with its context. Its antigen has not been determined. Per-base quality was not reported, and no clone a single base away is much larger than it. The sample belongs to a study of control samples from healthy donors and cancer patients (dated by TCRdb to 2018 to 2021). Libraries came from the immunoSEQ multiplex PCR assay. What TCRdb holds here is the immuneACCESS table cut down to in-frame rearrangements. Part of the clones is not present; checked against another copy, under half of the missing clones reflect an unresolved V gene, and the others are unexplained. Here the sample has some 100,000 clones; over 75% occur a single time. The top ten constitute under 20% of the sample. The CDR3 runs 15 amino acids, cysteine and phenylalanine included. Of all the DNA, just the CDR3 is kept, 45 bases in frame from base 1. CDR1 and CDR2 (SGHTA, FQGNSA) derive from the germline V gene. Ends trimmed: V by 1 base, J by 4 bases; bases unmatched to a gene: 4.

Sequences were obtained from blood. The rearrangement joined TRBV7-2 to TRBJ2-1, and 7 junction bases match TRBD2. The receptor was derived from a woman in her 50s in good health. The CDR3 protein: CASSLEPGGYNEQFF. The DNA sequence is given as TGTGCCAGCAGCTTAGAGCCGGGAGGTTACAATGAGCAGTTCTTC. Here the CDR3 is joined to the reference TRBV7-2 and TRBJ2-1 genes, and the full variable domain is: GAGVSQSPSNKVTEKGKDVELRCDPISGHTALYWYRQSLGQGLEFLIYFQGNSAPDKSGLPSDRFSAERTGGSVSTLTIQRTQQEDSAVYLCASSLEPGGYNEQFFGPGTRLTVL.